In its sample, the clone carrying this TCR beta chain was seen many times. Its antigen is not known. This sample stems from a study of T cells in Graves' hyperthyroidism and ophthalmopathy. The study's findings and limits: Blood also contained most expanded thyroid clonotypes above 0.001. Model output signaled ophthalmopathy a median about 6.3 months ahead of onset.

CDR1 and CDR2 (germline): SGHKS, YYEKEE (reference sequence). The CDR3 runs to 16 residues. Germline trimming cut 4 bases from V and 11 bases from J; bases unmatched to any gene: 18. Clinical symptoms, serum thyroxine and TRAb, thyroid ultrasound and orbital computed tomography were used for the diagnoses. Researchers took RNA transcripts and amplified the TCR beta CDR3 regions from them. With the HTBI primer set, the TCR CDR3 went through a first round of RT-PCR. TCRdb called the multiplex PCR reads again in MiXCR, with one record for every CDR3 protein. This sample carries some 440,000 distinct CDR3 sequences, 15% to 19% of them seen once, and the ten largest clones take around an eighth.

Input material: blood. The rearrangement uses TRBV5-5 and TRBJ1-5; 7 bases agree with TRBD1. This TCR was recovered from a young woman with Graves' hyperthyroidism. CDR3: CASSPRDSRNGLAQHF. The CDR3 DNA is TGTGCCAGCAGCCCACGGGACAGCCGCAATGGTCTGGCCCAGCATTTT.